These T cell receptor beta chains were read from a single sample in a study of shared clonotypes between healthy human individuals. The table came from immunoSEQ multiplex PCR; TCRdb's copy has only in-frame clones and leaves some out. The data hold 2 million to 3 million clones, with over 85% observed a single time. The sample taken for sequencing was naive CD4+ T cells from PBMCs. These receptors were obtained from a man aged 18 to 29 in good health. Some clones in this sample may be carry-over from other donors' samples. The conserved cysteine and the conserved F or W are not part of the CDR3 here. The order of the fields is V gene, CDR3 length, J gene, CDR3 protein.

>TRBV5-1|10|-
ASSLGVYEQY
>TRBV9|15|TRBJ2-1
ASAPASRASGYNEQF
>TRBV6-5|10|TRBJ2-3
ASSYSGDTQY
>TRBV4-1|14|TRBJ2-3
ASSQDRGVSTDTQY
>TRBV7-2|12|TRBJ2-1
ASSLEIRRGEQF
>TRBV5-1|10|TRBJ2-7
ASTGSHYEQY
>TRBV18|13|TRBJ2-3
ASSRFSRDTDTQY
>TRBV11-2|13|TRBJ2-7
ASSRGRNYPYEQY
>TRBV5-6|10|TRBJ2-5
ASSIYKETQY
>TRBV28|16|TRBJ2-7
ASSFLFRLAKHTYEQY
>TRBV7-2|11|TRBJ1-1
ASSLLGNTEAF
>TRBV15|13|TRBJ1-1
ATSRGRQGTTEAF
>TRBV19|11|TRBJ2-7
ASSPSGNYEQY
>TRBV19|13|TRBJ1-4
ASSLGGATNEKLF
>TRBV28|12|TRBJ2-7
ASSLSGNSYEQY
>TRBV5-1|14|TRBJ2-7
ASSLGVSGALYEQY
>TRBV29-1|13|TRBJ2-7
SVAFPGLAGHEQY
>TRBV2|13|TRBJ1-1
ASSLEGLGVTEAF
>TRBV28|10|TRBJ1-1
ASNIPGTEAF
>TRBV5-1|11|TRBJ2-5
ASSLRDQETQY
>TRBV7-2|13|TRBJ2-7
ASSLSREALGEQY
>TRBV2|13|TRBJ2-2
ASKTGVANTGELF
>TRBV29-1|11|TRBJ2-5
SVPRRGQETQY
>TRBV6-5|12|TRBJ2-5
ASSYSGPKETQY
>TRBV5-1|14|TRBJ2-7
ASSPVVAENSYEQY
>TRBV11-3|12|TRBJ2-7
ASSPGTRASEQY
>TRBV5-1|14|TRBJ2-7
ASSLGLAGGFYEQY
>TRBV30|11|TRBJ1-4
AWNTGGREKLF
>TRBV7-8|13|TRBJ2-7
ASSPSGTPSYEQY
>TRBV16|14|TRBJ1-1
ASSHPGRARDTEAF
>TRBV28|13|TRBJ1-3
ASSLRQGNRNTIY
>TRBV28|15|TRBJ2-2
ASIPRAGTSFPGELF
>TRBV21-1|12|TRBJ1-2
ASSKVWVVYGYT
>TRBV9|12|TRBJ1-2
ASSVMDQAGGYT
>TRBV27|12|TRBJ2-6
ATGPLTGANVLT
>TRBV4-3|13|TRBJ1-2
ASSPKTGANYGYT
>TRBV30|9|TRBJ1-1
AWSIGTEAF
>TRBV6-6|12|TRBJ2-7
ASSYSGQTYEQY
>TRBV29-1|14|TRBJ2-4
SSPDQGRAVENIQY
>TRBV4-2|11|TRBJ2-7
ASSVEGRTGQY
>TRBV4-1|13|TRBJ1-4
ASSLRGATNEKLF
>TRBV5-6|13|TRBJ2-7
ASSLVATHSYEQY
>TRBV30|12|TRBJ1-1
AWKGGVVNTEAF
>TRBV9|12|TRBJ2-3
ASSVATSGDTQY
>TRBV4-1|15|TRBJ2-7
ASSPRLAGESYYEQY
>TRBV28|10|TRBJ1-2
ASLDSSYGYT
>TRBV28|12|TRBJ2-7
ASRTSGRDYEQY
>TRBV18|13|TRBJ1-2
ASSPPGRSGYGYT
>TRBV7-2|13|TRBJ2-7
ASSSSGGAPYEQY
>TRBV11-2|12|TRBJ2-2
ASSFVRGPGELF
>TRBV5-1|12|TRBJ2-3
ASRSVAGPDTQY
>TRBV5-5|13|TRBJ1-1
ASSLERTGRTEAF
>TRBV4-3|13|TRBJ1-2
ASSQDYRGHYGYT
>TRBV5-1|13|TRBJ2-6
ASSLGNTLANVLT
>TRBV5-1|15|TRBJ2-3
ASSSGGLVVGTDTQY